The clone carrying this TCR delta chain was counted a few times. This sequence is one base from a far larger clone and is likely a read error. The sample holds other DNA sequences that translate to the same CDR3. TCRdb redid the clone calls on the reads with CATT. The repertoire holds some 1,000 delta-chain clones, with about 1.3% as singletons. This specimen comes from a study of gamma-delta chains in newborns, infants, children. Study at large: Microbial exposure reportedly drives polyclonal innate γδ T cell expansion after birth.

V lost 1 base, J lost 4 bases, and 15 bases lay in between. CDR3 length: 15 residues. The V gene's germline CDR1 is GEAIGNYY and CDR2 EKD. This TCR was recovered from a child in good health. The specimen sequenced was blood. This rearrangement joins TRDV2 to TRDJ1; D not resolved. The CDR3 DNA is TGTGCCTGTGACACGTTGCTAGAGCTTGACGATAAACTCATCTTT. It is translated as CACDTLLELDDKLIF.